This entry features one T cell receptor beta chain sequence. Its antigen remains unidentified. This sample stems from a study of OX40 agonist ivuxolimab in advanced cancers. Study-level information: Head and neck, renal cell, melanoma or hepatocellular carcinoma were the cancers that dose-escalation patients had.

The table came from immunoSEQ multiplex PCR; TCRdb's copy has only in-frame clones and leaves some out. The sample lists approximately 100,000 clones, around 91% occurring once. There are 15 residues in the CDR3. Germline CDR1 reads MNHEY; CDR2 reads SMNVEV (reference sequence). With 5 bases removed from V and 2 bases from J, the gap between germline ends came to 12 bases. Regarding the study as a whole: CD8+ T cells were the subset that, on average, had more expanded clones than CD4+.

This specimen consisted of CD4+ or CD8+ T cells sorted from blood, obtained in a trial of the OX40 agonist ivuxolimab. The rearrangement joins TRBV27 to TRBJ2-2, with D tentatively TRBD2 (5 bases). This receptor was taken from an adult with an advanced solid tumor such as melanoma, head and neck, liver or kidney cancer. CDR3 in amino acids: CASSRIGRNTGELFF. The CDR3, as DNA: TGTGCCAGCAGTCGGATAGGGAGAAACACCGGGGAGCTGTTTTTT.